The 9 T cell receptor beta chains reported below all come from one sample, sequenced in a study of memory CD4+ T cells and cytomegalovirus serostatus. The sort gate was single viable CD3+CD4+CD8-CD45RO+ cells for memory CD4+ T cells. Here immunoSEQ multiplex PCR was the method, and the copy in TCRdb shows in-frame clones only, minus some. The sample shows about 82,000 clones, 65% to 85% of them seen only once. Material: memory CD4+ T cells from blood. The receptors originated from an adult in good health and CMV-seronegative.

The CDR3 reads CASSLGWGTTSSYEQYF. The CDR3 DNA sequence: TGTGCCAGCAGCTTGGGGTGGGGGACGACGAGCTCCTACGAGCAGTACTTC. The chain recombines TRBV5-5 with TRBJ2-7; D may match TRBD1 or TRBD2 (5 bases each). The length of the CDR3 is 17 residues. Germline values: CDR1 SGHKS, CDR2 YYEKEE (reference sequence). With 0 bases removed from V and 0 bases from J, the gap between germline ends came to 16 bases.

This clone was observed a few times. The genes are TRBV28 and TRBJ1-6; 9 bases align to TRBD1. This CDR3 contains 14 residues. V dropped 8 bases and J dropped 7; count of bases not matched to a gene: 6. Germline-derived CDR1 and CDR2 are MDHEN and SYDVKM. The chain's CDR3 is CASRKGQGNSPLHF. CDR3 DNA: TGTGCCAGCCGTAAGGGACAGGGCAATTCACCCCTCCACTTT.

The gene calls are TRBV19 and TRBJ2-2; possible D gene TRBD2, 6 bases. The V and J ends lost 6 bases and 2 bases respectively, with 13 bases between them. The germline V gene has CDR1 LNHDA and CDR2 SQIVND (reference sequence). CDR3 size: 15 residues. DNA for the CDR3: TGTGCCAGTAGGCCAGTAGCGGTTAACACCGGGGAGCTGTTTTTT. As protein: CASRPVAVNTGELFF.

The chain carries TRBV5-1 and TRBJ2-2; 7 bases agree with TRBD1. Germline V gene data show CDR1 as SGHRS and CDR2 as YFSETQ. The CDR3 has 15 amino acids. V was pared by 3 bases and J by 2 bases, with 4 bases of the junction left unmatched. The CDR3, as DNA: TGCGCCAGCAGCTCCACAGGGGACAACACCGGGGAGCTGTTTTTT. Translation gives CASSSTGDNTGELFF.

The chain carries TRBV13 and TRBJ1-4; weak D call: TRBD1 (5 bases). V was pared by 5 bases and J by 4 bases, with 11 bases between. The CDR3 covers 14 residues. Germline assignment: CDR1 PRHDT and CDR2 FYEKMQ (reference sequence). The CDR3 region is CASSPRGYNEKLFF. CDR3 sequence (DNA): TGTGCCAGCAGCCCCCGGGGGTATAATGAAAAACTGTTTTTT.

DNA of the CDR3: TGTGCCAGCAGTTTAATTAGTTCTGGCTACACCTTC. Its translation: CASSLISSGYTF. The genes are TRBV28 and TRBJ1-2; D unclear. The CDR3 contains 12 residues. Trimming removed 2 bases at V and 7 bases at J, with 8 bases between. Germline V CDR1 and CDR2: MDHEN, SYDVKM.

The chain uses TRBV18 and TRBJ1-4; D not certain. The germline gives CDR1 KGHSH, CDR2 LQKENI. V was cut by 2 bases and J by 0 bases, with 16 bases left in between. The CDR3 is 18 residues long. Here the CDR3 DNA reads TGTGCCAGCTCACCAGTGGCCGCTAGCTCGCCAACTAATGAAAAACTGTTTTTT. This codes for CASSPVAASSPTNEKLFF.

The J gene is TRBJ1-2, the V gene TRBV30; D is undetermined. With 4 bases removed from V and 5 bases from J, the gap between germline ends came to 14 bases. The CDR3 runs 13 residues. CDR1 is GTSNPN and CDR2 is SVGIG in the germline V gene (reference sequence). The CDR3 is CAWNPQPGYGYTF. In DNA, the CDR3 is TGTGCCTGGAACCCACAGCCCGGGTATGGCTACACCTTC. Looking up the rest from reference TRBV30 and TRBJ1-2 gives the full variable domain: SQTIHQWPATLVQPVGSPLSLECTVEGTSNPNLYWYRQAAGRGLQLLFYSVGIGQISSEVPQNLSASRPQDRQFILSSKKLLLSDSGFYLCAWNPQPGYGYTFGSGTRLTVV.

This rearrangement joins TRBV28 to TRBJ1-2; 8 nucleotides line up with TRBD1. Germline CDR1 MDHEN, CDR2 SYDVKM. The V segment lost 6 bases and the J segment 9 bases; nucleotides outside the gene matches: 12. The length of the CDR3 is 14 residues. CDR3 sequence (DNA): TGTGCCAGCAGCCTCCCGGGACAGGCTAAAAGCTACACCTTC. It specifies CASSLPGQAKSYTF.